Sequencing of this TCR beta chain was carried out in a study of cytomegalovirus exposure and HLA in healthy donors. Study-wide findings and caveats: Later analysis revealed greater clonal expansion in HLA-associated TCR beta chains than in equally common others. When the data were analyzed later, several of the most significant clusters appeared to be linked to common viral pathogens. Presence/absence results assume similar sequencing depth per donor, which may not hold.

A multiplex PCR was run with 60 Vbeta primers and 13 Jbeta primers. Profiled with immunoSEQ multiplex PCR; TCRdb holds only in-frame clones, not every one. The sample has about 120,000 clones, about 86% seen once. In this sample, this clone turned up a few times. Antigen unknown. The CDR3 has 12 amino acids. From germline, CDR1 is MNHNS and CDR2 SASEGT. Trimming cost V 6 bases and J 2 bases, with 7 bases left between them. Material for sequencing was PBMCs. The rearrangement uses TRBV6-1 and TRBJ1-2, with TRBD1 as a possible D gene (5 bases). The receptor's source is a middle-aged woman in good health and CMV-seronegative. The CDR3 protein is CASRGPNYGYTF. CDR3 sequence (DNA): TGTGCCAGCAGGGGGCCCAACTATGGCTACACCTTC.